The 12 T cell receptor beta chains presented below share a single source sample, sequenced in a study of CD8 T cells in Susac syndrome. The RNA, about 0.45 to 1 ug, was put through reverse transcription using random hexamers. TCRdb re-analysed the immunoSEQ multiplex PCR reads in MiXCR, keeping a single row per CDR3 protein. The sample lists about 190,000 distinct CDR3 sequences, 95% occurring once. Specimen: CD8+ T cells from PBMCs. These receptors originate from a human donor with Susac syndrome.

CDR3 in amino acids: CASSLTAIHTEAFF. The CDR3 DNA reads as TGTGCCAGCAGCTTGACAGCGATTCACACTGAAGCTTTCTTT. The V call is TRBV11-2, the J call TRBJ1-1; tentative D call: TRBD1 (5 bases). Between the trimmed V and J ends, which lost 3 bases and 3 bases, there was a span of 11 bases. This CDR3 has 14 amino acids. CDR1 is SGHAT, CDR2 FQNNGV, per germline.

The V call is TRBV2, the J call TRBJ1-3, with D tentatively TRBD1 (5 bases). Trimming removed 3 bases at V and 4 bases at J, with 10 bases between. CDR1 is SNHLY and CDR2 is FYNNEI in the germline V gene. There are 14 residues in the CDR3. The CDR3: CASSESGTGNTIYF. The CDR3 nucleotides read TGTGCCAGCAGTGAGTCCGGGACCGGAAACACCATATATTTT.

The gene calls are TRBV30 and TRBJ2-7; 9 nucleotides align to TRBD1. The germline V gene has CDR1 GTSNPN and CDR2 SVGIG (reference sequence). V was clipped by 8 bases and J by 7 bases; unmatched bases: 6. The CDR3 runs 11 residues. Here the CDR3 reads CAGTGTGEQYF. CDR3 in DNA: TGTGCCGGGACAGGGACCGGGGAGCAGTACTTC.

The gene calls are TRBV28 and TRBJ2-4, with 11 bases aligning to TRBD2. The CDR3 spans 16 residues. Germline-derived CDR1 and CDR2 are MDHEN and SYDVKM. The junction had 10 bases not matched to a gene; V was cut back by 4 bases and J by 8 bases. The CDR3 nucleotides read TGTGCCAGCAGTTGGAGTAGCGGGAGGGTCGGGGACATTCAGTACTTC. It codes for CASSWSSGRVGDIQYF.

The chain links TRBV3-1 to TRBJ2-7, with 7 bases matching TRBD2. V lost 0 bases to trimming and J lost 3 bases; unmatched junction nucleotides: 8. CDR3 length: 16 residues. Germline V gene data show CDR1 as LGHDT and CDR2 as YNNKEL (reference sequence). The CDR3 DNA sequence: TGTGCCAGCAGCCAAGACGGGATAGCGGGTTACTACGAGCAGTACTTC. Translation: CASSQDGIAGYYEQYF.

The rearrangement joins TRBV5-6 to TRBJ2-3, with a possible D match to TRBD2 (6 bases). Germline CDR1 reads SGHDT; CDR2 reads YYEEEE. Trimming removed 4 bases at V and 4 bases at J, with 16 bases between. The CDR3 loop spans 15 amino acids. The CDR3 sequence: CASSATAGMSDTQYF. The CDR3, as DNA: TGTGCCAGCAGCGCGACAGCGGGTATGTCAGATACGCAGTATTTT.

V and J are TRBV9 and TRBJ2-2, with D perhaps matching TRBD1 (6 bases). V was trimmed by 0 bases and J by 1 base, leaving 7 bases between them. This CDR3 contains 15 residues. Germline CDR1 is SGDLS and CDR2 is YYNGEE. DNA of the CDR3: TGTGCCAGCAGCGTAGAGACAGGGAACACCGGGGAGCTGTTTTTT. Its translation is CASSVETGNTGELFF.

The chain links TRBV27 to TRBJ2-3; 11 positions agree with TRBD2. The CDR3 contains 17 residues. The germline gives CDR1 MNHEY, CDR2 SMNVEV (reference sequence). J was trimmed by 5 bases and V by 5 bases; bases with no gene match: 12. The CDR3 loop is CASSLGWTSGSRDTQYF. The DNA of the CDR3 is TGTGCCAGCAGTCTCGGTTGGACTAGCGGGTCAAGAGATACGCAGTATTTT.

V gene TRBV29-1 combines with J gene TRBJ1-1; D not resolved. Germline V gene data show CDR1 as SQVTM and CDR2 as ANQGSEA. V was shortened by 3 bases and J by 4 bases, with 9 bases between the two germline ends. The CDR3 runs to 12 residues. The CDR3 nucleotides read TGCAGCGTTGATCCTGGCAGCACTGAAGCTTTCTTT. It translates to CSVDPGSTEAFF.

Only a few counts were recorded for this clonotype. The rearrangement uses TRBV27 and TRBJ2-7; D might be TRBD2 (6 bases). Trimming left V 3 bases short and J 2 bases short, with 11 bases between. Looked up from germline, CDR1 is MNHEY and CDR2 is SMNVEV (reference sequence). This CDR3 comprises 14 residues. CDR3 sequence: CASSLRGRAYEQYF. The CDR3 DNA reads TGTGCCAGCAGTTTGCGGGGAAGAGCCTACGAGCAGTACTTC.

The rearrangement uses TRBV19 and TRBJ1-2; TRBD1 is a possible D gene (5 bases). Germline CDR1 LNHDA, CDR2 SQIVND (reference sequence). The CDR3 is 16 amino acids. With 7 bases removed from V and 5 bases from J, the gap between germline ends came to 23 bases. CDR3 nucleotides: TGTGCCAGTACCCGAAAATCTACCGGGACGGAGTATGGCTACACCTTC. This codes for CASTRKSTGTEYGYTF.

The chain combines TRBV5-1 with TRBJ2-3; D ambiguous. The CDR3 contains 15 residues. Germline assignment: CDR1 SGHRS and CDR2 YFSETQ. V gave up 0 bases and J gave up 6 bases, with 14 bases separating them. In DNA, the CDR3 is TGCGCCAGCAGCTTGGTCGGATCGCTGGTTGATACGCAGTATTTT. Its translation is CASSLVGSLVDTQYF.